Each of the 11 T cell receptor beta chains below was sequenced from the same sample in a study of T-cell reconstitution after alpha-beta-depleted transplantation in children. For TCRbeta, the library was prepared with unique molecular identifiers. TCRdb re-called the PCR reads through MiXCR, storing one row per CDR3 protein. The sample lists 4,000 to 4,500 distinct CDR3 sequences, approximately 20% occurring once. The sequencing used PBMCs, mostly from graft donor cells, collected 180 days after TCRalphabeta/CD19-depleted stem cell transplant. These receptors were taken from a male patient aged 2 to 10 who had a stem cell transplant for acute lymphoblastic leukemia, so the T cells may come from the graft donor.

The chain links TRBV12-3 or TRBV12-4 to TRBJ1-1; TRBD1 aligns across 9 bases. This CDR3 has 10 residues. The V gene end was trimmed by 8 bases and the J gene end by 11 bases; junction bases not matched to a gene: 3. CDR3 amino acids: CASGDRAAFF. The CDR3 bases are TGTGCCAGCGGGGACAGGGCCGCTTTCTTT.

At least ten counts were recorded for this clonotype. The genes are TRBV18 and TRBJ1-5; possible D gene TRBD1, 6 bases. CDR1 and CDR2 (germline): KGHSH, LQKENI. CDR3 size: 14 residues. The V end was cut by 4 bases, the J end by 8 bases, with 15 bases between. CDR3 in amino acids: CASSLQTGQEPQHF. The CDR3 DNA is TGTGCCAGCTCACTACAGACAGGCCAAGAGCCCCAGCATTTT.

In its sample, this clonotype was seen many times. The gene calls are TRBV10-2 and TRBJ2-7, with 10 bases that match TRBD2. The CDR3 has 15 residues. Losses at the gene ends were 6 bases for V and 5 bases for J; bases not matched to a gene: 10. Per the germline V gene, CDR1 is WSHSY and CDR2 is SAAADI. For the CDR3, the DNA is TGCGCCAGCAGAGATCTAGCGGGAGAGTTCCACGAGCAGTACTTC. Residues: CASRDLAGEFHEQYF.

This clonotype was found many times. The V and J genes are TRBV5-6 and TRBJ2-6; D gene unclear. Trimming removed 1 base at V and 0 bases at J, with 5 bases between. The CDR3 is made up of 15 amino acids. The germline gives CDR1 SGHDT, CDR2 YYEEEE. This CDR3 reads CASSLFPSGANVLTF. In nucleotides, the CDR3 is TGTGCCAGCAGCTTGTTTCCCTCTGGGGCCAACGTCCTGACTTTC.

By share of the sample, this clonotype is medium-sized. The CDR3 DNA reads TGCAGCGTTGATCACCCCGATACGCAGTATTTT. As protein: CSVDHPDTQYF. This chain joins TRBV29-1 and TRBJ2-3; no definite D call. Germline CDR1 reads SQVTM; CDR2 reads ANQGSEA. V was shortened by 3 bases and J by 6 bases, with 7 bases between the two germline ends. This CDR3 region has 11 residues.

This clonotype was detected many times. The chain is built from TRBV20-1 and TRBJ1-1; 8 nucleotides agree with TRBD1. CDR1 is DFQATT and CDR2 is SNEGSKA in the germline V gene (reference sequence). Trimming at V came to 5 bases and at J to 0 bases, leaving 8 bases not matched to a gene. This CDR3 has 15 residues. CDR3 sequence reads: CSAERRDRMNTEAFF. The CDR3 DNA sequence: TGCAGTGCTGAGCGTCGGGACAGGATGAACACTGAAGCTTTCTTT.

This clonotype was seen ten or more times. This chain joins TRBV9 and TRBJ1-2, with D possibly matching TRBD1 (5 bases). Trimming stripped 3 bases from V and 3 bases from J, with 12 bases between. This CDR3 comprises 14 residues. Germline loops: CDR1 SGDLS, CDR2 YYNGEE. The CDR3 loop reads CASSGHTGDYGYTF. The CDR3 nucleotides read TGTGCCAGCAGCGGACACACAGGTGACTATGGCTACACCTTC.

In this sample, this clonotype turned up many times. The genes are TRBV10-3 and TRBJ2-1, with TRBD2 identical over 10 bases. The CDR3 length is 13 residues. V trimming: 10 bases; J trimming: 4 bases; junction bases outside the gene matches: 4. Germline V gene sequence: CDR1 ENHRY, CDR2 SYGVKD. The CDR3 bases are TGTGCCACCCGGACTAGCGGTTACAATGAGCAGTTCTTC. It yields the protein CATRTSGYNEQFF.

By share, this clonotype counts as medium-sized. The chain uses TRBV10-3 and TRBJ2-3, with unresolved D. The germline V gene has CDR1 ENHRY and CDR2 SYGVKD. This CDR3 contains 12 residues. Trimming removed 5 bases from V and 0 bases from J, with 3 bases in between. CDR3 sequence: CAISLSTDTQYF. The CDR3 DNA follows: TGTGCCATCAGTCTCAGCACAGATACGCAGTATTTT.

This rearrangement joins TRBV7-2 to TRBJ2-7; no clear D. CDR1 and CDR2 from the germline V gene are SGHTA and FQGNSA. CDR3 length equals 15 residues. V lost 0 bases and J 0 bases, leaving 9 bases between the germline ends. The CDR3 sequence is CASSLAFRSSYEQYF. The DNA of the CDR3 is TGTGCCAGCAGCTTAGCGTTCAGGAGCTCCTACGAGCAGTACTTC.

By sample fraction, this clonotype is medium-sized (0.01 to 0.1%). CDR3 sequence reads: CATSRSGETQYF. The CDR3, as DNA: TGTGCCACCAGCAGATCGGGTGAGACCCAGTACTTC. J is TRBJ2-5 and V is TRBV15; D remains unclear. Trimming removed 2 bases from V and 5 bases from J, with 6 bases in between. CDR1 is LNHNV, CDR2 YYDKDF, per germline (reference sequence). The CDR3 is 12 amino acids.